A selection of T cell receptor beta chains follows, all from one sample in a study of monozygotic twins with cystic fibrosis. Sequencing used immunoSEQ multiplex PCR; TCRdb keeps in-frame clones, though not all of them. The sample has about 16,000 clones, 95% to 97% seen once. Sequenced sample: blood. These receptors came from a girl under 10 years old with cystic fibrosis. The CDR3 runs from the conserved cysteine through the conserved F or W. The D gene is left open where the match is weak. Not every row has a clone size; where given, it reads once, few, many or a size class.

clone_size	v_call	d_call	cdr3_length	j_call	cdr3_nt	cdr3_aa
once	TRBV5-1	TRBD1	15	TRBJ2-3	TGCGCCAGCAGCTTGCCGGGACAGGCGACAGATACGCAGTATTTT	CASSLPGQATDTQYF
.	TRBV6-5	.	15	TRBJ2-3	TGTGCCAGCAGGACAGGACAGCGCCCCACAGATACGCAGTATTTT	CASRTGQRPTDTQYF
.	TRBV19	.	16	TRBJ2-2	TGTGCCAGTAGTATTACAGCGGCAGGATCCACCGGGGAGCTGTTTTTT	CASSITAAGSTGELFF
.	TRBV7-2	.	13	TRBJ1-6	TGTGCCAGCAGCTTAGTAGCGGGGGGAGCCCTCCACTTT	CASSLVAGGALHF
.	TRBV4-3	.	11	TRBJ1-2	TGCGCCAGCAGCCAGGGCTATGGCTACACCTTC	CASSQGYGYTF
.	TRBV10-2	.	13	TRBJ1-2	TGCGCCAGCAAGGCCCCGACAAACTATGGCTACACCTTC	CASKAPTNYGYTF
.	TRBV27	.	13	TRBJ1-2	TGTGCCAGCAGTTTATTGGCGGTGGGGGGCTACACCTTC	CASSLLAVGGYTF
.	TRBV9	.	15	TRBJ1-1	TGTGCCAGCAGCTTCACCGCAGATCCGGACACTGAAGCTTTCTTT	CASSFTADPDTEAFF
.	TRBV6-5	.	15	TRBJ2-7	TGTGCCAGCAGTTACTTGGCAGGGTCGACCTACGAGCAGTACTTC	CASSYLAGSTYEQYF
.	TRBV7-2	.	14	TRBJ1-4	TGTGCCAGCAGCTTTCCGGGGGTGGGTGAAAAACTGTTTTTT	CASSFPGVGEKLFF
.	TRBV6-5	TRBD2	13	TRBJ2-5	TGTGCCAGCACCAGCTCCGGGAGGGAGACCCAGTACTTC	CASTSSGRETQYF
.	TRBV2	.	13	TRBJ2-7	TGTGCCAGCACCTGGACAGCCGTCTACGAGCAGTACTTC	CASTWTAVYEQYF
.	TRBV4-3	.	16	TRBJ1-2	TGCGCCAGCAGCCAAGTAGTAGGCGATCCCAACTATGGCTACACCTTC	CASSQVVGDPNYGYTF
.	TRBV7-9	TRBD1	15	TRBJ2-7	TGTGCCAGCAGCTTAGGGACAGGGCATGTCGACGAGCAGTACTTC	CASSLGTGHVDEQYF
.	TRBV9	TRBD1	14	TRBJ2-5	TGTGCCAGCAGCGTGGGCAGGGGGCAAGAGACCCAGTACTTC	CASSVGRGQETQYF
.	TRBV27	.	16	TRBJ2-3	TGTGCCAGCAGTGCTCGACAGAGCCTACGCACAGATACGCAGTATTTT	CASSARQSLRTDTQYF
once	TRBV4-3	TRBD2	17	TRBJ2-5	TGCGCCAGCAGCCAAGATCGCCTAGCGGGGGGGCAGGAGACCCAGTACTTC	CASSQDRLAGGQETQYF
.	TRBV2	.	12	TRBJ2-7	TGTGCCAGCAGCCGCCGGGACTACGAGCAGTACTTC	CASSRRDYEQYF
.	TRBV18	.	17	TRBJ1-3	TGTGCCAGCTCACCTGCGGTCATCGAGCACTCTGGAAACACCATATATTTT	CASSPAVIEHSGNTIYF
once	TRBV4-3	.	14	TRBJ1-4	TGCGCCAGCAGCCATACAACAACTAATGAAAAACTGTTTTTT	CASSHTTTNEKLFF